Only one count was recorded for the clone carrying this T cell receptor beta chain. Its antigen is undetermined. This record belongs to a study of blood T cells in healthy people across ages. The overall study: Per two T cells, about one barcoded beta molecule was captured through template switching. Study findings and constraints: It was the long-lived donors that had more naive CD4+ cells and higher diversity than aged donors. Per-million-T-cell TCR beta diversity fell roughly linearly with age.

PCR was performed a second time for about 7 to 12 cycles using a sample-barcoded 5' primer and a J-beta primer mix. CDR3-containing paired-end reads numbering at least 2.5 million came from each sample. One entry per CDR3 protein results from TCRdb running MiXCR on the 5' RACE reads. Here the sample spans hundreds of thousands of distinct CDR3 sequences, less than 35% being singletons. The receptor's source is a woman of 80 years or more in good health. The sequenced material came from blood.

CDR3 loop: CASSVETGFDEQYF. CDR3 coding DNA: TGTGCCAGCAGCGTAGAGACAGGGTTCGATGAGCAGTACTTC. The chain joins TRBV9 to TRBJ2-5, with TRBD1 matching 7 bases. J gave up 11 bases and V 0 bases, and 10 bases lay outside the gene matches. CDR1 and CDR2 (germline): SGDLS, YYNGEE. The CDR3 has 14 residues.